Shown below are 18 T cell receptor beta chains from a single sample sequenced in a study. TCRdb ran MiXCR on the RT-PCR reads and lists one entry per CDR3 protein. This sample has about 680,000 distinct CDR3 sequences, with over 12% found just once. Sequenced sample: memory CD4+ T cells from blood. The receptors here all came from a female donor in good health, serving as a healthy control.

The CDR3 loop reads CASSVGQREKLFF. As DNA, the CDR3 is TGTGCCAGCAGTGTGGGACAACGTGAAAAACTGTTTTTT. This chain connects TRBV12-3 or TRBV12-4 to TRBJ1-4; TRBD1 might be the D (6 bases). V was shortened by 5 bases and J by 7 bases, with 11 bases between the two germline ends. The CDR3 sequence is 13 residues long.

This rearrangement joins TRBV5-1 to TRBJ2-1; TRBD1 matches 11 bases. Germline V lookup: CDR1 SGHRS, CDR2 YFSETQ. The V segment lost 2 bases and the J segment 6 bases; nucleotides outside the gene matches: 4. The CDR3 is 15 amino acids. The CDR3 nucleotides are TGCGCCAGCAGCTTTGGGACAGGGGGGACCAATGAGCAGTTCTTC. Translating it yields CASSFGTGGTNEQFF.

The chain combines TRBV7-6 with TRBJ1-4, with D possibly matching TRBD1 (5 bases). The CDR3 runs to 14 residues. The germline V gene has CDR1 SGHVS and CDR2 FNYEAQ. Trimming took off 5 bases at V and 6 bases at J, with 13 bases between the two ends. In nucleotides, the CDR3 is TGTGCCAGCAGCATCCAAGACAGCCATGAAAAACTGTTTTTT. It is translated as CASSIQDSHEKLFF.

J is TRBJ2-3 and V is TRBV4-2; TRBD2 matches 10 bases. The germline gives CDR1 LGHNA, CDR2 YNFKEQ. The junction had 1 base not matched to a gene; V was cut back by 2 bases and J by 2 bases. This CDR3 contains 15 residues. CDR3 amino acids: CASSQTSGNTDTQYF. As DNA, the CDR3 is TGTGCCAGCAGCCAAACTAGCGGGAACACAGATACGCAGTATTTT.

V usage is TRBV9 and J usage is TRBJ2-1; 7 bases map to TRBD2. The CDR3 contains 16 residues. Trimming took 5 bases from V and 5 from J; bases not matched to a gene: 13. Germline values: CDR1 SGDLS, CDR2 YYNGEE. In DNA, the CDR3 is TGTGCCAGCAGTCTCACGGGGGGAGTTTTGGACAATGAGCAGTTCTTC. Residues: CASSLTGGVLDNEQFF.

This clonotype showed up just a few times. The CDR3 DNA sequence: TGTGCCAGCAGCTCTATGGCGACAGATACGCAGTATTTT. Translation gives CASSSMATDTQYF. The chain employs TRBV27 and TRBJ2-3; unclear D gene. V was clipped by 6 bases and J by 3 bases, with 10 bases between them. This CDR3 contains 13 residues. The germline V gene has CDR1 MNHEY and CDR2 SMNVEV (reference sequence).

CDR3 amino acids: CASRSGDSRYTF. DNA of the CDR3: TGTGCCAGTCGCTCAGGTGACAGTCGCTACACCTTC. V is TRBV7-9 and J is TRBJ1-2, with D perhaps TRBD1 (5 bases). CDR1 and CDR2 (germline): SEHNR, FQNEAQ (reference sequence). V lost 9 bases to trimming and J lost 9 bases, with 17 bases between them. This CDR3 has 12 residues.

This rearrangement joins TRBV20-1 to TRBJ2-2; the D gene is possibly TRBD2 (5 bases). Per the germline V gene, CDR1 is DFQATT and CDR2 is SNEGSKA (reference sequence). Trimming shortened V by 5 bases and J by 5 bases, and 15 bases separated the two germline ends. CDR3 length: 14 amino acids. Here the CDR3 reads CSALERERTGELFF. Written as DNA, the CDR3 is TGCAGTGCTCTCGAAAGGGAGCGGACCGGGGAGCTGTTTTTT.

The chain employs TRBV7-2 and TRBJ2-7; a weak D match, TRBD1 (6 bases). This CDR3 comprises 14 residues. CDR1 and CDR2 from the germline V gene are SGHTA and FQGNSA. Trimming shortened V by 3 bases and J by 1 base, and 10 bases separated the two germline ends. The CDR3 region has the DNA TGTGCCAGCAGCTTGGGACATCTATCCTACGAGCAGTACTTC. This encodes CASSLGHLSYEQYF.

J is TRBJ1-1 and V is TRBV7-9; D might be TRBD1 (6 bases). Germline assignment: CDR1 SEHNR and CDR2 FQNEAQ (reference sequence). This CDR3 comprises 14 residues. V dropped 7 bases and J dropped 10 bases, with 22 bases sitting between them. Here the CDR3 DNA reads TGTGCCAGCATACAACCGGGACAATCGTCGGCAGCTTTCTTT. It codes for CASIQPGQSSAAFF.

This clonotype was seen ten or more times. The chain joins TRBV7-2 to TRBJ2-7, with D hard to call. CDR1 and CDR2 (germline): SGHTA, FQGNSA. The CDR3 length is 15 residues. V dropped 1 base and J dropped 0 bases, with 10 bases sitting between them. The CDR3 nucleotides are TGTGCCAGCAGCTTAGACTCACGATCCTCCTACGAGCAGTACTTC. This encodes CASSLDSRSSYEQYF.

This chain uses TRBV3-1 with TRBJ2-1, with 14 bases matching TRBD2. CDR1 is LGHDT and CDR2 is YNNKEL in the germline V gene (reference sequence). This CDR3 region has 17 residues. V shed 4 bases, J shed 5 bases, and the junction held 7 bases outside the gene matches. CDR3 residues: CASSLRLAGGSDNEQFF. The CDR3, as DNA: TGTGCCAGCAGCCTCCGACTAGCGGGAGGGTCGGACAATGAGCAGTTCTTC.

The chain employs TRBV6-5 and TRBJ2-1; 9 bases map to TRBD2. Germline lookup yields CDR1 MNHEY and CDR2 SVGAGI. J was trimmed by 4 bases and V by 6 bases; bases with no gene match: 10. The CDR3 runs 16 residues. CDR3 in DNA: TGTGCCAGCAGCCCCCAGGGGCTAGCGGGGTACAATGAGCAGTTCTTC. Amino acids: CASSPQGLAGYNEQFF.

This clonotype has a count of ten or more. V usage is TRBV10-3 and J usage is TRBJ2-1; D perhaps matches TRBD2 (6 bases). Germline CDR1 is ENHRY and CDR2 is SYGVKD. The CDR3 runs 15 residues. V lost 3 bases to trimming and J lost 0 bases, with 9 bases between them. As DNA, the CDR3 is TGTGCCATCAGTGACCCCGGGAGCTCCTACAATGAGCAGTTCTTC. Translation: CAISDPGSSYNEQFF.

This chain joins TRBV28 and TRBJ2-5; D is possibly TRBD1 (6 bases). The CDR3 spans 16 residues. Germline assignment: CDR1 MDHEN and CDR2 SYDVKM. The V end was cut by 0 bases, the J end by 2 bases, with 13 bases between. The CDR3 DNA follows: TGTGCCAGCAGTTTATGGGGTGGGACACCTCAAGAGACCCAGTACTTC. It is translated as CASSLWGGTPQETQYF. The full variable domain, its missing parts supplied by reference TRBV28 and TRBJ2-5, is DVKVTQSSRYLVKRTGEKVFLECVQDMDHENMFWYRQDPGLGLRLIYFSYDVKMKEKGDIPEGYSVSREKKERFSLILESASTNQTSMYLCASSLWGGTPQETQYFGPGTRLLVL.

V usage is TRBV20-1 and J usage is TRBJ2-1, with TRBD2 matching over 10 bases. V shed 2 bases and J 4 bases; nucleotides not matched to a gene: 5. Germline values: CDR1 DFQATT, CDR2 SNEGSKA (reference sequence). The CDR3 is 15 residues long. For the CDR3, the DNA is TGCAGTGCTAGACCTAGCGGGAGCGTATACAATGAGCAGTTCTTC. It codes for CSARPSGSVYNEQFF.

This clonotype was counted a few times. This chain joins TRBV4-1 and TRBJ2-3; 9 bases are shared with TRBD2. This CDR3 comprises 18 residues. Germline CDR1 MGHRA, CDR2 YSYEKL. The V segment lost 3 bases and the J segment 1 base; nucleotides outside the gene matches: 11. The CDR3 DNA is TGCGCCAGCAGCCAGAGGGCTAGCGGGACGGGAGGCACAGATACGCAGTATTTT. Translating gives CASSQRASGTGGTDTQYF.

This clonotype showed up just once. The V gene is TRBV5-1, the J gene TRBJ2-4; D is perhaps TRBD1 (7 bases). The V gene's germline CDR1 is SGHRS and CDR2 YFSETQ. V lost 3 bases to trimming and J lost 8 bases, with 15 bases between them. The CDR3 extends over 14 amino acids. This chain's CDR3 is CASSSDRSGDIQYF. The DNA of the CDR3 is TGCGCCAGCAGCTCGGACAGGTCGGGGGACATTCAGTACTTC.